A single sample gave rise to the 18 T cell receptor beta chains below, sequenced in a study of vaccination and CD4 T cells after COVID-19. The treatment is: approximately 9-day PBMC culture with coronavirus spike peptide pools or control peptides (ViraFEST assay). For these TCRs, the target antigens are not known. The Oncomine TCR Beta short-read assay was what sequenced the DNA obtained from cultured CD4+ T cells. TCRdb reanalysed the PCR reads using MiXCR and keeps one entry per CDR3 protein. The table includes about 12,000 distinct CDR3 sequences, roughly three fifths detected once. The specimen sequenced was CD4+ T cells from blood, cultured in vitro. Receptors were obtained from a human donor who had recovered from COVID-19.

The chain uses TRBV6-5 and TRBJ1-5; D gene unclear. CDR1 is MNHEY and CDR2 is SVGAGI in the germline V gene. There are 13 residues in the CDR3. The V end was cut by 2 bases, the J end by 5 bases, with 7 bases between. The CDR3: CASSYREYQPQHF. The CDR3, as DNA: TGTGCCAGCAGTTACAGGGAGTATCAGCCCCAGCATTTT.

The V and J genes are TRBV10-1 and TRBJ1-2; 7 nucleotides line up with TRBD1. Germline CDR1 reads WNHNN; CDR2 reads SYGVQD (reference sequence). This CDR3 spans 13 amino acids. The V and J ends lost 5 bases and 4 bases, in that order; junction bases with no gene match: 4. CDR3 in DNA: TGCGCCAGCAGTTTGGACAGGTCCTATGGCTACACCTTC. Translation gives CASSLDRSYGYTF.

The chain carries TRBV7-9 and TRBJ2-7; TRBD1 matches at 8 bases. V lost 5 bases to trimming and J lost 5 bases; unmatched junction nucleotides: 5. CDR3 length equals 13 residues. Germline V gene sequence: CDR1 SEHNR, CDR2 FQNEAQ (reference sequence). Here the CDR3 DNA reads TGTGCCAGCAGCCCGACAGGGGACGACGAGCAGTACTTC. Translating gives CASSPTGDDEQYF.

The V call is TRBV27, the J call TRBJ2-1; 9 nucleotides line up with TRBD2. This CDR3 is built from 17 residues. Germline assignment: CDR1 MNHEY and CDR2 SMNVEV (reference sequence). The V gene end was trimmed by 5 bases and the J gene end by 8 bases; junction bases not matched to a gene: 16. Here the CDR3 reads CASSRKVAGEPRDEQFF. The DNA of the CDR3 is TGTGCCAGCAGTCGAAAAGTAGCGGGAGAACCTCGGGATGAGCAGTTCTTC.

The genes are TRBV2 and TRBJ1-1, with D possibly TRBD1 on 6 matching bases. This CDR3 contains 14 residues. The V gene lost 6 bases and the J gene lost 6 bases, with 17 bases spanning the gap. CDR1 is SNHLY and CDR2 is FYNNEI in the germline V gene. As DNA, the CDR3 is TGTGCCAGCAGGCTACAGGGATATAACGCTGAAGCTTTCTTT. Protein: CASRLQGYNAEAFF.

The chain carries TRBV19 and TRBJ2-3, with 14 positions matching TRBD2. Looked up from germline, CDR1 is LNHDA and CDR2 is SQIVND (reference sequence). V shed 6 bases and J 2 bases; nucleotides not matched to a gene: 10. The CDR3 has 18 residues. CDR3 DNA sequence: TGTGCCAGTAGCCCCCGGACTAGCGGGAGGAACCCCACAGATACGCAGTATTTT. Its translation: CASSPRTSGRNPTDTQYF.

This clonotype was observed a few times. This chain links TRBV7-9 with TRBJ2-1; 11 bases align to TRBD2. V was pared by 5 bases and J by 4 bases, with 13 bases of the junction left unmatched. The CDR3 runs to 18 residues. Per the germline V gene, CDR1 is SEHNR and CDR2 is FQNEAQ (reference sequence). The CDR3 nucleotides are TGTGCCAGCAGCCTAGAACTTAGCGGGAGGGCTTTTTACAATGAGCAGTTCTTC. It specifies CASSLELSGRAFYNEQFF.

The J gene is TRBJ1-5, the V gene TRBV2; tentatively, D is TRBD1 (5 bases). The CDR3 runs to 14 residues. The V and J ends lost 4 bases and 3 bases respectively, with 10 bases between them. Germline CDR1 reads SNHLY; CDR2 reads FYNNEI. For the CDR3, the DNA is TGTGCCAGCAGTGTGGGCAGGGACAATCAGCCCCAGCATTTT. Protein: CASSVGRDNQPQHF.

The genes are TRBV28 and TRBJ2-1, with TRBD2 matching 8 bases. The V and J ends lost 6 bases and 8 bases, in that order; junction bases with no gene match: 12. CDR1 and CDR2 (germline): MDHEN, SYDVKM. This CDR3 has 15 residues. The CDR3 reads CASSPHAGGRDEQFF. The DNA of the CDR3 is TGTGCCAGCAGCCCCCATGCGGGAGGTCGAGATGAGCAGTTCTTC.

This sequence joins TRBV7-2 and TRBJ2-3; 10 nucleotides align to TRBD2. The germline CDR1 and CDR2 sequences are SGHTA and FQGNSA. CDR3 length: 15 residues. After removal of 5 bases from V and 0 bases from J, the junction contained 2 bases not matched to a gene. The CDR3 region has the DNA TGTGCCAGCAGCACTAGCGGGACTAGCACAGATACGCAGTATTTT. It encodes CASSTSGTSTDTQYF.

This chain joins TRBV6-1 and TRBJ2-7; D gene ambiguous. With 4 bases removed from V and 4 bases from J, the gap between germline ends came to 14 bases. Looked up from germline, CDR1 is MNHNS and CDR2 is SASEGT. The CDR3 is 14 residues long. The CDR3 protein is CASSASQTGYEQYF. The CDR3 region has the DNA TGTGCCAGCAGTGCCTCTCAGACGGGTTACGAGCAGTACTTC.

The chain joins TRBV2 to TRBJ2-5, with TRBD2 as a possible D gene (5 bases). V was trimmed by 5 bases and J by 5 bases, leaving 15 bases between them. Germline loops: CDR1 SNHLY, CDR2 FYNNEI. The CDR3 is 14 residues long. DNA for the CDR3: TGTGCCAGCAGTTACTCTAGCTTAGGGGAGACCCAGTACTTC. This translates into CASSYSSLGETQYF.

This clonotype was counted only a few times. The chain carries TRBV21-1 and TRBJ1-6. TRBV21-1 is listed as a pseudogene. The CDR3 covers 15 residues. CDR3 residues: CASSKLGLCNSPLHF. CDR3 coding DNA: TGTGCCAGCAGCAAGCTGGGATTGTGTAATTCACCCCTCCACTTT.

The chain carries TRBV28 and TRBJ1-1; tentatively, D is TRBD1 (5 bases). Germline CDR1 reads MDHEN; CDR2 reads SYDVKM. The CDR3 is made up of 16 amino acids. The ends were cut back, 5 bases at V and 4 bases at J, with 20 bases in the middle. CDR3 nucleotide sequence: TGTGCCAGCAGTCTGTTTCTGGGGGGGGTAAGCACTGAAGCTTTCTTT. It codes for CASSLFLGGVSTEAFF.

This clonotype has a single count. This rearrangement joins TRBV20-1 to TRBJ2-7; D not resolved. Germline V lookup: CDR1 DFQATT, CDR2 SNEGSKA (reference sequence). Deletions cut 0 bases from V and 0 bases from J, with 9 bases between. CDR3 length: 14 amino acids. This chain's CDR3 is CSARDVGSSYEQYF. The CDR3 DNA follows: TGCAGTGCTAGAGACGTCGGTAGCTCCTACGAGCAGTACTTC.

The chain uses TRBV6-1 and TRBJ2-7; 9 bases fit TRBD1. Germline CDR1 reads MNHNS; CDR2 reads SASEGT. J lost 6 bases, V lost 2 bases, and 2 bases had no gene match. This CDR3 is built from 13 residues. The CDR3 spells CASSEWDRAEQYF. The CDR3 DNA sequence: TGTGCCAGCAGTGAATGGGACAGGGCCGAGCAGTACTTC.

This clonotype occurred once. V gene TRBV6-2 or TRBV6-3 combines with J gene TRBJ1-5; 10 nucleotides match TRBD1. The CDR3 has 17 amino acids. The V segment lost 6 bases and the J segment 2 bases; nucleotides outside the gene matches: 10. Per the germline V gene, CDR1 is MNHEY and CDR2 is SVGEGT. The CDR3 reads CASSHRQGAVGNQPQHF. Here the CDR3 DNA reads TGTGCCAGCAGCCACAGACAGGGGGCGGTTGGCAATCAGCCCCAGCATTTT.

The gene calls are TRBV20-1 and TRBJ2-3; D remains unclear. V gave up 0 bases and J gave up 4 bases, with 8 bases separating them. The germline CDR1 and CDR2 sequences are DFQATT and SNEGSKA (reference sequence). This CDR3 region has 13 residues. CDR3 nucleotide sequence: TGCAGTGCTAGAGATCAAGTAGCAGATACGCAGTATTTT. This sequence encodes CSARDQVADTQYF.